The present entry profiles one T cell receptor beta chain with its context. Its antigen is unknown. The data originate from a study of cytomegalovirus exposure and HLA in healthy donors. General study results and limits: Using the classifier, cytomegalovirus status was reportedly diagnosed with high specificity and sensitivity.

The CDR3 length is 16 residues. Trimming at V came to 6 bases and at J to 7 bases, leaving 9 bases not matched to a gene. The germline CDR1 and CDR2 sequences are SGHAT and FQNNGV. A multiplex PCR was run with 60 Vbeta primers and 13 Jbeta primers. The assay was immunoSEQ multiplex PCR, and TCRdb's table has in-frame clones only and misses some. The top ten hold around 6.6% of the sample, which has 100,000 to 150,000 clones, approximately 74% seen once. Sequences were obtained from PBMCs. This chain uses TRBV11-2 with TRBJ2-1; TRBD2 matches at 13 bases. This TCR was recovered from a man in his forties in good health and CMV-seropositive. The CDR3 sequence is CASSPRLAGGRNEQFF. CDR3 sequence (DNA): TGTGCCAGCAGTCCCCGACTAGCGGGGGGTCGGAATGAGCAGTTCTTC.